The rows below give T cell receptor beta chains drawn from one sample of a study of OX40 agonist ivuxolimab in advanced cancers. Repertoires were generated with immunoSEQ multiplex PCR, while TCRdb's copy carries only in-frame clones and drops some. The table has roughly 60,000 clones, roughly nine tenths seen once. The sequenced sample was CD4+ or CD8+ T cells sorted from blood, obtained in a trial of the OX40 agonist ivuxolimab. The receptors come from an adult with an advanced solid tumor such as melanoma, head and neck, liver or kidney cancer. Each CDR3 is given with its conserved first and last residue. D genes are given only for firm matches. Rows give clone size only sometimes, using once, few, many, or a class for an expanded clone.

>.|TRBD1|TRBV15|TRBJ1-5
TGTGCCACCAGCAGCTCCGGGACAGGGGCGTTCGGAAACAATCAGCCCCAGCATTTT
CATSSSGTGAFGNNQPQHF
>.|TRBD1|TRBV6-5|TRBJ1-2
TGTGCCAGCAGCCGGACAGGGGCGATACCCTATGGCTACACCTTC
CASSRTGAIPYGYTF
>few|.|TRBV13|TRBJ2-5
TGTGCCAGCAGCTTTCAGGGGGGCGGTGAGACCCAGTACTTC
CASSFQGGGETQYF
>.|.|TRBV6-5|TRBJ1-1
TGTGCCAGCAGTTACGAAGGGGGAAGAAGCACTGAAGCTTTCTTT
CASSYEGGRSTEAFF
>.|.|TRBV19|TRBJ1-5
TGTGCCAGTAGTATAGTCACAGGTCTGTTGGATCAGCCCCAGCATTTT
CASSIVTGLLDQPQHF
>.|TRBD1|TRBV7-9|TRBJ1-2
TGTGCCAGCAGCGCCTCGGACAGGACCGGGGGCTACACCTTC
CASSASDRTGGYTF
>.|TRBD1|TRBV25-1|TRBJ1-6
TGTGCCAGCAGTGAATCCCTCCCGACAGGGAATAATTCACCCCTCCACTTT
CASSESLPTGNNSPLHF
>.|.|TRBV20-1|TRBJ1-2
TGCAGCCTACCTCGTTTTGGCTACACCTTC
CSLPRFGYTF
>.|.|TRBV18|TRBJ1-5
TGTGCCAGCTCACCCGGGGCAGGTAGCAATCAGCCCCAGCATTTT
CASSPGAGSNQPQHF
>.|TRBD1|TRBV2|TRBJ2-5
TGTGCCAGCAGTGAAGGGACAGGGGGTATAGAGACCCAGTACTTC
CASSEGTGGIETQYF
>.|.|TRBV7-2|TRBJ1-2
TGTGCCAGCAGCTTAACTCAGAAGGATCGCTACACCTTC
CASSLTQKDRYTF
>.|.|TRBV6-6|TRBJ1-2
TGTGCCAGCACCCCCAGGCCGGGAGCTAACTATGGCTACACCTTC
CASTPRPGANYGYTF
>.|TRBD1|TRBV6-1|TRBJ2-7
TGTGCCAGCAGTGCGGACAGGGGCTACGAGCAGTACTTC
CASSADRGYEQYF
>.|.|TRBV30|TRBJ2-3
TGTGCCTGGAGTCCCTCGGGGGAATCAACTAGCACAGATACGCAGTATTTT
CAWSPSGESTSTDTQYF
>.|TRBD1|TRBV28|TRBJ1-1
TGTGCCAGCAGTTTAGAACGAGGGGGCGGGAACACTGAAGCTTTCTTT
CASSLERGGGNTEAFF
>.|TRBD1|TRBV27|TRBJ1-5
TGTGCCAGCAGCGGCGACAGGGATCAGCCCCAGCATTTT
CASSGDRDQPQHF
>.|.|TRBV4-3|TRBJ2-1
TGCGCCAGCAGCCAAGAACCAGGCTCCTACAATGAGCAGTTCTTC
CASSQEPGSYNEQFF